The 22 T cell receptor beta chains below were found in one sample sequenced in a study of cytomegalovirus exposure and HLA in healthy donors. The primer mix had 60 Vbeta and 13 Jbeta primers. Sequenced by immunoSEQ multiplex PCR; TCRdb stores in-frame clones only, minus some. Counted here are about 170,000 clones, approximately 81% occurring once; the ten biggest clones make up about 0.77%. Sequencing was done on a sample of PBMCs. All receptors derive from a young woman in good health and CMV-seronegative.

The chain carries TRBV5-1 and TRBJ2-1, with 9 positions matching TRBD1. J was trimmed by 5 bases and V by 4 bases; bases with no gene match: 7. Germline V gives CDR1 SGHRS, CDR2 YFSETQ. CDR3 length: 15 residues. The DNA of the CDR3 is TGCGCCAGCAGCGTCGACAGGGGGATGGACAATGAGCAGTTCTTC. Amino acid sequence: CASSVDRGMDNEQFF.

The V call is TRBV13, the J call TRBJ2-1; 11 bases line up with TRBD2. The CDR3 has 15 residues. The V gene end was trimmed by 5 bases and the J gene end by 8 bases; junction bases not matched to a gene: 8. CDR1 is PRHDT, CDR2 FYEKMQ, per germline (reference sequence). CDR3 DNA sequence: TGTGCCAGCAGCGCCCCTAGCGGGAGGTTGGATGAGCAGTTCTTC. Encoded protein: CASSAPSGRLDEQFF.

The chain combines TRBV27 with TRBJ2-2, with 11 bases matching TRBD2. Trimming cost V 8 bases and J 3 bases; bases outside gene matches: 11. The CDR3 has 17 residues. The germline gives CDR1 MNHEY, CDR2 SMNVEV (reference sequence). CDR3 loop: CASRRATSGMDTGELFF. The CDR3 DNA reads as TGTGCCAGCCGACGTGCGACTAGCGGGATGGACACCGGGGAGCTGTTTTTT.

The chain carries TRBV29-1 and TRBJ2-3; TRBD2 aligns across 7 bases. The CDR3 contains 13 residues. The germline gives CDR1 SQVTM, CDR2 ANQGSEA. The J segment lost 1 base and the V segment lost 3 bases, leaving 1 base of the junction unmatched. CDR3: CSVEGGGTDTQYF. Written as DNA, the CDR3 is TGCAGCGTTGAGGGGGGGGGCACAGATACGCAGTATTTT.

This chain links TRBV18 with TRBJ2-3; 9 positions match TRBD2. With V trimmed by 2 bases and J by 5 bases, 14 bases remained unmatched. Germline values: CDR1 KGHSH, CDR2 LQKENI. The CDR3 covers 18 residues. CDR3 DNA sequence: TGTGCCAGCTCACCAATGACTAGCGGTAGCCTCCGAGAAGATACGCAGTATTTT. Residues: CASSPMTSGSLREDTQYF.

As DNA, the CDR3 is TGTGCCAGTAGACAGGAAAACACCGGGGAGCTGTTTTTT. Residues: CASRQENTGELFF. The V gene is TRBV6-5, the J gene TRBJ2-2, with D possibly matching TRBD1 (6 bases). CDR1 and CDR2 (germline): MNHEY, SVGAGI. V lost 9 bases to trimming and J lost 2 bases, with 10 bases between them. This CDR3 comprises 13 residues.

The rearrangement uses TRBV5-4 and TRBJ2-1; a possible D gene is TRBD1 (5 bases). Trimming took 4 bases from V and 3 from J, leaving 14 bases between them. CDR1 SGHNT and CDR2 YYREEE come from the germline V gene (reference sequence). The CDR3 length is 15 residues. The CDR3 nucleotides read TGTGCCAGCAGCCCAAGACAGAGAGACTACAATGAGCAGTTCTTC. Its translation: CASSPRQRDYNEQFF.

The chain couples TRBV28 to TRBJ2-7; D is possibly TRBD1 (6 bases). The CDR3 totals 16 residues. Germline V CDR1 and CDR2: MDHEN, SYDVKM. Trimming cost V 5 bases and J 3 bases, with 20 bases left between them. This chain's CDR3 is CASSTQTGRLFYEQYF. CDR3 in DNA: TGTGCCAGCAGTACCCAGACAGGTCGACTGTTCTACGAGCAGTACTTC. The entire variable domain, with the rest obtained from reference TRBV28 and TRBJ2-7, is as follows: DVKVTQSSRYLVKRTGEKVFLECVQDMDHENMFWYRQDPGLGLRLIYFSYDVKMKEKGDIPEGYSVSREKKERFSLILESASTNQTSMYLCASSTQTGRLFYEQYFGPGTRLTVT.

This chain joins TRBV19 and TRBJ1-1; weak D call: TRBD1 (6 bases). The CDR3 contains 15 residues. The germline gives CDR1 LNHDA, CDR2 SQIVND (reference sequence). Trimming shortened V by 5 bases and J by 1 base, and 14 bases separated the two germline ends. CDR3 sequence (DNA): TGTGCCAGTAGTGCAAACAGGGATAAGAACACTGAAGCTTTCTTT. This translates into CASSANRDKNTEAFF.

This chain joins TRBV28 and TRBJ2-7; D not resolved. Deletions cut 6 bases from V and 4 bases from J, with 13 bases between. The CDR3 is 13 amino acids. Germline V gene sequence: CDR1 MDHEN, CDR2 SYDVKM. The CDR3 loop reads CASRNLQKYEQYF. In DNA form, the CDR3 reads TGTGCCAGCAGGAACCTCCAGAAATACGAGCAGTACTTC.

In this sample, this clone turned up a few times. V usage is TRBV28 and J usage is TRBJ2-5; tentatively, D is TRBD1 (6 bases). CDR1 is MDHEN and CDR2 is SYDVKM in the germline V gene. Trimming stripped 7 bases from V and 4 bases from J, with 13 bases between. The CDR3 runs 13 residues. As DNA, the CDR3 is TGTGCCAGCAAACCCCAAGGGGGAGAGACCCAGTACTTC. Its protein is CASKPQGGETQYF.

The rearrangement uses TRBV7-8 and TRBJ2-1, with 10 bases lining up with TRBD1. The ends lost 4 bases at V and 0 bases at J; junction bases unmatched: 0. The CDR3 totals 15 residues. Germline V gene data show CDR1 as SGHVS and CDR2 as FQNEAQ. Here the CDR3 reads CASSWDRGSYNEQFF. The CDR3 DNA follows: TGTGCCAGCAGCTGGGACAGGGGCTCCTACAATGAGCAGTTCTTC.

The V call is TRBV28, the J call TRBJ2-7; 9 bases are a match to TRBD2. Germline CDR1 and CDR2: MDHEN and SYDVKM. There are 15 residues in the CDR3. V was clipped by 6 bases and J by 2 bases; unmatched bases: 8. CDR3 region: CASSLRLAETYEQYF. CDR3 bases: TGTGCCAGCAGCCTCAGACTAGCGGAGACCTACGAGCAGTACTTC. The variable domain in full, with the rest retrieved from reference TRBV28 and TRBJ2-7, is DVKVTQSSRYLVKRTGEKVFLECVQDMDHENMFWYRQDPGLGLRLIYFSYDVKMKEKGDIPEGYSVSREKKERFSLILESASTNQTSMYLCASSLRLAETYEQYFGPGTRLTVT.

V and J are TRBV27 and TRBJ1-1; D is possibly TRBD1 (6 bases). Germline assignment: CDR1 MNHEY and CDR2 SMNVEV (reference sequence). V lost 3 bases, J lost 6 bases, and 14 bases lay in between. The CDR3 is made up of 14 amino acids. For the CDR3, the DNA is TGTGCCAGCAGTTTGGACAGCTGGGGGCCTGAAGCTTTCTTT. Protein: CASSLDSWGPEAFF.

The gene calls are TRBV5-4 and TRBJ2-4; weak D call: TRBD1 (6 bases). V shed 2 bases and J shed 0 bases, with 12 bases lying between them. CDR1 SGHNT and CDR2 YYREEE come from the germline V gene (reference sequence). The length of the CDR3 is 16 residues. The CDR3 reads CASSLGSQGAKNIQYF. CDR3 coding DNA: TGTGCCAGCAGCTTAGGGTCACAGGGAGCCAAAAACATTCAGTACTTC.

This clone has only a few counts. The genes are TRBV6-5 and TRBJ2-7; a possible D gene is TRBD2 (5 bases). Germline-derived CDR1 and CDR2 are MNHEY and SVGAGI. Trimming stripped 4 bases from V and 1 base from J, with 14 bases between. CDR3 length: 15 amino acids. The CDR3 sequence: CASSFKQAASYEQYF. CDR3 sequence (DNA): TGTGCCAGCAGTTTCAAGCAAGCGGCGTCCTACGAGCAGTACTTC.

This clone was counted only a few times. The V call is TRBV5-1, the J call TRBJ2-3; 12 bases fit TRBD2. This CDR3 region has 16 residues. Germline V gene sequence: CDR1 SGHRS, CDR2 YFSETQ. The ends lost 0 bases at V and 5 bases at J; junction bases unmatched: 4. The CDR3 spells CASSLASGRAIDTQYF. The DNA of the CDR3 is TGCGCCAGCAGCTTGGCTAGCGGGAGGGCCATAGATACGCAGTATTTT.

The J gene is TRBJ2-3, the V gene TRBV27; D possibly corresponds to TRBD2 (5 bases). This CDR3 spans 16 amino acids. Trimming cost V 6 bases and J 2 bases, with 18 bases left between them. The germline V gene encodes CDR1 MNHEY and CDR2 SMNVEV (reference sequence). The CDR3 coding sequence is TGTGCCAGCAGAGATCTCTACAGCGGCATCACAGATACGCAGTATTTT. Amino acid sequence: CASRDLYSGITDTQYF.

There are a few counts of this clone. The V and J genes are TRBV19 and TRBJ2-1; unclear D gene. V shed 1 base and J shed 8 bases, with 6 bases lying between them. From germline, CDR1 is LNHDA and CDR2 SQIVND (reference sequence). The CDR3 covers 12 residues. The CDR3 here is CASSIAIDEQFF. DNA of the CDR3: TGTGCCAGTAGTATAGCCATAGATGAGCAGTTCTTC. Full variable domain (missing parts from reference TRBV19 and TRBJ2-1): DGGITQSPKYLFRKEGQNVTLSCEQNLNHDAMYWYRQDPGQGLRLIYYSQIVNDFQKGDIAEGYSVSREKKESFPLTVTSAQKNPTAFYLCASSIAIDEQFFGPGTRLTVL.

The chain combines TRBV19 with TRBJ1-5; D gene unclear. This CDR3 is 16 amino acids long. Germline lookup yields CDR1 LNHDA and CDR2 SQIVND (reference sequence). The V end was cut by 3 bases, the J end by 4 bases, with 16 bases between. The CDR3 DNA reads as TGTGCCAGTAGTATCGGGCCGGGAGCGGGGAATCAGCCCCAGCATTTT. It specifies CASSIGPGAGNQPQHF.

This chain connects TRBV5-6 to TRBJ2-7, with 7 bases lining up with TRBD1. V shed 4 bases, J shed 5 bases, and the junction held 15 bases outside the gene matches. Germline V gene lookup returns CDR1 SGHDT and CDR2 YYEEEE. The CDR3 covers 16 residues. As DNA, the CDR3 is TGTGCCAGCAGCATGCGGACAGGCCTGACGACAAACGAGCAGTACTTC. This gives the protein CASSMRTGLTTNEQYF.

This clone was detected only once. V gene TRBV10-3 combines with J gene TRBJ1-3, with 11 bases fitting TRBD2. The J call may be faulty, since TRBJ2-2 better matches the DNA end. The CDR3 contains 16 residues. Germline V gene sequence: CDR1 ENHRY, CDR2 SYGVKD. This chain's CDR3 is CAISSGLAGNTGELFF. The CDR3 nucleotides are TGTGCCATCAGTTCAGGACTAGCGGGGAACACCGGGGAGCTGTTTTTT.